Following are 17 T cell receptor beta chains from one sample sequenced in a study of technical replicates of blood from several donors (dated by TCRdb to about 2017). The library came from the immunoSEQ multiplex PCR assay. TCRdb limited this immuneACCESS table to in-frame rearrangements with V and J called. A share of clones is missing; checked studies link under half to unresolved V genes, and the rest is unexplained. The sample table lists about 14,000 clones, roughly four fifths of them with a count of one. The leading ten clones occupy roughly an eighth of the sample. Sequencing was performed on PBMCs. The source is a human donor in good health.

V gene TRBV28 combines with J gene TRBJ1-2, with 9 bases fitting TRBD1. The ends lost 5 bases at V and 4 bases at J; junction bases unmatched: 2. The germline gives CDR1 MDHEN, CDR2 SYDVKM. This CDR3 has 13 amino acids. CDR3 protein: CASSTGGLYGYTF. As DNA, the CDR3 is TGTGCCAGCAGTACAGGGGGCCTCTATGGCTACACCTTC.

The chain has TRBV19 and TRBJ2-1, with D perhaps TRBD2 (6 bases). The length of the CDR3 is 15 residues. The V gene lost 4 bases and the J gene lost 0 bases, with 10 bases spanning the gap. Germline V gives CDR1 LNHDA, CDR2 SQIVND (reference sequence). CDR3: CASSSGASSYNEQFF. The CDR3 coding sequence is TGTGCCAGTAGTAGCGGGGCGAGCTCCTACAATGAGCAGTTCTTC.

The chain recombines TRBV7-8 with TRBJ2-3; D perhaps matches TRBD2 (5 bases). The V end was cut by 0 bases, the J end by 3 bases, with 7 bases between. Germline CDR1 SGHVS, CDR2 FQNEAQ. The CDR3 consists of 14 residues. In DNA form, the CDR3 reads TGTGCCAGCAGCTTAGCGGGAGTTACAGATACGCAGTATTTT. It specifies CASSLAGVTDTQYF.

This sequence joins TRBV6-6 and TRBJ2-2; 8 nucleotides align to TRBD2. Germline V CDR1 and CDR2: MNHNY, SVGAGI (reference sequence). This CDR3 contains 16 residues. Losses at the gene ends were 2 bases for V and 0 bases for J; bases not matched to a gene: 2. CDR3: CASSYPGLANTGELFF. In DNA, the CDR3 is TGTGCCAGCAGTTACCCGGGACTAGCGAACACCGGGGAGCTGTTTTTT.

CDR3 DNA: TGTGCCAGCAGCTTGTCCTCGATACTAGCGGGAGGTTACGAGCAGTACTTC. Protein: CASSLSSILAGGYEQYF. V gene TRBV11-2 combines with J gene TRBJ2-7, with TRBD2 matching 12 bases. Germline CDR1 reads SGHAT; CDR2 reads FQNNGV. Losses at the gene ends were 3 bases for V and 4 bases for J; bases not matched to a gene: 10. This CDR3 has 17 residues.

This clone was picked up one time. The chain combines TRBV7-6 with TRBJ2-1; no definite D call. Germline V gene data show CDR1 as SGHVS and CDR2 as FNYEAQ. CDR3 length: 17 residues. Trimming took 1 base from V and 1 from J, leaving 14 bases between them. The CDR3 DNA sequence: TGTGCCAGCAGCTTAGGGTCCCTCCTCGGGTCCTACAATGAGCAGTTCTTC. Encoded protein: CASSLGSLLGSYNEQFF.

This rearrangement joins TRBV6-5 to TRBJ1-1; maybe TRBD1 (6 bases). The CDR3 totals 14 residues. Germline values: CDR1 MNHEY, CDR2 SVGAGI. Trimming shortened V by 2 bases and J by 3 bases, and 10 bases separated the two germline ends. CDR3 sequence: CASSYGGRDTEAFF. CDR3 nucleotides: TGTGCCAGCAGTTACGGGGGCAGGGACACTGAAGCTTTCTTT.

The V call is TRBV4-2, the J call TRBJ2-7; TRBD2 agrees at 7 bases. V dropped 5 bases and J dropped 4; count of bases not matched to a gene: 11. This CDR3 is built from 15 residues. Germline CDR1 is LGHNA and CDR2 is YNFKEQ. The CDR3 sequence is CASSRTGTTQYEQYF. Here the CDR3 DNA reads TGTGCCAGCAGCAGAACCGGGACTACACAATACGAGCAGTACTTC.

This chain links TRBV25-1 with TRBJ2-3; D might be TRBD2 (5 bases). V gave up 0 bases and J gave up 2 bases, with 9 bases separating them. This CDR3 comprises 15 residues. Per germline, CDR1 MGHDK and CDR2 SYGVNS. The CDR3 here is CASSEYRGFTDTQYF. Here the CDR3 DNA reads TGTGCCAGCAGTGAATATCGGGGATTCACAGATACGCAGTATTTT.

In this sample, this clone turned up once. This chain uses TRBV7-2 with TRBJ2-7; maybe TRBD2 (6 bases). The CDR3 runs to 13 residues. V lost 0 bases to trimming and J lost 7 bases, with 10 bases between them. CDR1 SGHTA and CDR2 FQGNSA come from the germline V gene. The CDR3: CASSLAEGIEQYF. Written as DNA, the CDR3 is TGTGCCAGCAGCTTAGCGGAGGGTATAGAGCAGTACTTC.

The CDR3 loop reads CASSERHSGNLGAKNIQYF. For the CDR3, the DNA is TGTGCCAGCAGTGAACGACATAGCGGGAATCTGGGAGCCAAAAACATTCAGTACTTC. V is TRBV6-1 and J is TRBJ2-4, with TRBD2 identical over 8 bases. Germline lookup yields CDR1 MNHNS and CDR2 SASEGT. J lost 0 bases, V lost 2 bases, and 12 bases had no gene match. The CDR3 totals 19 residues.

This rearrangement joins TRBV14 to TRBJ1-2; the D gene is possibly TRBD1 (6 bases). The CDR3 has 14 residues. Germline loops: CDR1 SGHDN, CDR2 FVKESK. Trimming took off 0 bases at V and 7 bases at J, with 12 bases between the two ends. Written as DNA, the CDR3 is TGTGCCAGCAGCCAAGAAGGGGGTTGGAGTGGCTACACCTTC. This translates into CASSQEGGWSGYTF.

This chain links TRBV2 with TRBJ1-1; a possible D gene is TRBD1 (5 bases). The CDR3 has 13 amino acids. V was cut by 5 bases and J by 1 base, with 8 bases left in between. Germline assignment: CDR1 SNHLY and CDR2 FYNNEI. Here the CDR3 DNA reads TGTGCCAGCAGTATTCAGGGGAACACTGAAGCTTTCTTT. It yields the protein CASSIQGNTEAFF.

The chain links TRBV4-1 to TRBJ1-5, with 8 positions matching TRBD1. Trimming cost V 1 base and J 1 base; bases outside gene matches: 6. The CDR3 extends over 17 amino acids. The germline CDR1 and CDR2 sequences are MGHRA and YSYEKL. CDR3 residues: CASSQATTGDSNQPQHF. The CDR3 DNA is TGCGCCAGCAGCCAAGCAACGACAGGGGACAGCAATCAGCCCCAGCATTTT.

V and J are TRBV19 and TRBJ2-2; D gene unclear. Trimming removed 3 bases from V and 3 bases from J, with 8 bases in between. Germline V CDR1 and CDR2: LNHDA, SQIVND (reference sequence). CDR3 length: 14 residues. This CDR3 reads CASSIPGDTGELFF. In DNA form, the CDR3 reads TGTGCCAGTAGTATTCCAGGCGACACCGGGGAGCTGTTTTTT.

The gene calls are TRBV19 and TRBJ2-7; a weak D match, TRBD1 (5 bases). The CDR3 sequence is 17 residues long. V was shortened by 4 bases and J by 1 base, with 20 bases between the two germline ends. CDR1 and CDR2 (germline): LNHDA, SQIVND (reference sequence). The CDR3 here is CASSTRNPTGRSYEQYF. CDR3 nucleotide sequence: TGTGCCAGTAGTACCCGCAACCCCACAGGAAGATCCTACGAGCAGTACTTC.

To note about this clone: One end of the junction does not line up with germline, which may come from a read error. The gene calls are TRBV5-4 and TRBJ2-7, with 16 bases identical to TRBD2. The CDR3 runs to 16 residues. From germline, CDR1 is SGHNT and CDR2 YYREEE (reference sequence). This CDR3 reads CASTLGLAGGPNEQYF. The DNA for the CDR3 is TGTGCCAGCACCTTGGGACTAGCGGGAGGGCCCAACGAGCAGTACTTC.